This T cell receptor (beta chain) was recovered during a study of T cell responses to AZD1222 COVID-19 vaccine. Study conclusions and caveats: The sample set comprised mostly white British donors with more females, and clonal diversity was possibly underestimated. Baseline seropositivity characterized only a handful of AZD1222 recipients.

TCRdb's table, derived via immunoSEQ multiplex PCR, lists solely in-frame clones and lacks some. The sample holds 150,000 to 200,000 clones; less than 90% are singletons and the top ten take 1.5% to 2%. As to this clone: Antigen unknown.

This receptor was identified in an adult in good health. Sequenced material: peripheral blood, taken on day 0 of AZD1222 vaccination.

CDR3 sequence: CASSYVLGAGSYNEQFF. DNA of the CDR3: TGTGCCAGCAGTTACGTCCTAGGGGCGGGCTCCTACAATGAGCAGTTCTTC. The gene calls are TRBV6-2 or TRBV6-3 and TRBJ2-1; D assignment may be TRBD1 or TRBD2 (5 bases each). Germline V gene lookup returns CDR1 MNHEY and CDR2 SVGEGT. This CDR3 is built from 17 residues. Deletions cut 2 bases from V and 0 bases from J, with 14 bases between.